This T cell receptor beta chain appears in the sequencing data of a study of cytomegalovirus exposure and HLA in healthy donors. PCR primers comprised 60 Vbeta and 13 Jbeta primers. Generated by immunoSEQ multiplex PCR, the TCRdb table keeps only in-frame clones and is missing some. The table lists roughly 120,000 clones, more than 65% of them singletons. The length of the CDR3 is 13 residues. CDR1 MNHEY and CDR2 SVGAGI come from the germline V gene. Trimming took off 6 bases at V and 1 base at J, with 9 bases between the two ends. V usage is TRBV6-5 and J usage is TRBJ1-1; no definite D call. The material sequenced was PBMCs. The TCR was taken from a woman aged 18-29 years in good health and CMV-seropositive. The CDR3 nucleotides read TGTGCCAGCAGGATCACAGAGAACACTGAAGCTTTCTTT. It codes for CASRITENTEAFF.